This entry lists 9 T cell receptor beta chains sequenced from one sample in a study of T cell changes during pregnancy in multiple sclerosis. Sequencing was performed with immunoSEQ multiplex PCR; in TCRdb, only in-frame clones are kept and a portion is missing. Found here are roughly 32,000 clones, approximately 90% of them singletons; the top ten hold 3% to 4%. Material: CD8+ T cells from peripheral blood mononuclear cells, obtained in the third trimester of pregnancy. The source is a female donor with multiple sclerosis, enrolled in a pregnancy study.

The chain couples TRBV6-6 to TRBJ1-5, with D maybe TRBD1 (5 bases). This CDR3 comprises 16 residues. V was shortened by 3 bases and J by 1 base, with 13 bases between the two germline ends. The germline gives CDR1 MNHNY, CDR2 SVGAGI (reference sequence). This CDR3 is CASSYALRQSNQPQHF. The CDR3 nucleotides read TGTGCCAGCAGTTATGCCCTCCGACAGAGCAATCAGCCCCAGCATTTT.

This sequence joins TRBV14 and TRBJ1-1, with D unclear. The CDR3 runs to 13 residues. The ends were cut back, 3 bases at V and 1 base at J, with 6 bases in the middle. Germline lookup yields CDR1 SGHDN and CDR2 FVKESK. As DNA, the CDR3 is TGTGCCAGCAGCCATCTTCCGAACACTGAAGCTTTCTTT. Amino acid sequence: CASSHLPNTEAFF.

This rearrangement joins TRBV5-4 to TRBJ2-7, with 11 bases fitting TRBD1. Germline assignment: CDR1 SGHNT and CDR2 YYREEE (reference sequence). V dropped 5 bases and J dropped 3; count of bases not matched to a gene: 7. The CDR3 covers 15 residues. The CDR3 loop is CASRPWDRGDYEQYF. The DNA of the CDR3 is TGTGCCAGCAGACCTTGGGACAGGGGGGACTACGAGCAGTACTTC.

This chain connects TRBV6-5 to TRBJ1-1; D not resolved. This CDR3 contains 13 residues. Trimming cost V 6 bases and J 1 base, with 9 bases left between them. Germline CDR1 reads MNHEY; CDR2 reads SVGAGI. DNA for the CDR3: TGTGCCAGCAGCCCGACGGGGAACACTGAAGCTTTCTTT. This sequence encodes CASSPTGNTEAFF.

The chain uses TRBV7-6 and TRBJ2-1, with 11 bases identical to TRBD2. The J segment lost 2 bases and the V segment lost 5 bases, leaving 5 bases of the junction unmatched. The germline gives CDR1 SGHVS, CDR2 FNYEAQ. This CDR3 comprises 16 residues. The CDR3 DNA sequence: TGTGCCAGCAGCCTTAGCGGGGGGGTCCCCTACAATGAGCAGTTCTTC. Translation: CASSLSGGVPYNEQFF.

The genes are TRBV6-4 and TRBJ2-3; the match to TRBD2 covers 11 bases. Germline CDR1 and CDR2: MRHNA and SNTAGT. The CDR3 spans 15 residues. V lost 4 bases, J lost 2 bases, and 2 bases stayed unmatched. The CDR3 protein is CASSGLAGTTDTQYF. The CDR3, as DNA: TGTGCCAGCAGTGGACTAGCGGGAACCACAGATACGCAGTATTTT.

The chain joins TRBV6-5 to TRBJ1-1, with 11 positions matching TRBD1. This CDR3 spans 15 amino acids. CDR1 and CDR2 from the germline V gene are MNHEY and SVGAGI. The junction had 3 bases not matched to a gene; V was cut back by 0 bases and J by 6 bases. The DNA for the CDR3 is TGTGCCAGCAGTTACTCCTCGGGACAGGGGGCTGAAGCTTTCTTT. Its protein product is CASSYSSGQGAEAFF.

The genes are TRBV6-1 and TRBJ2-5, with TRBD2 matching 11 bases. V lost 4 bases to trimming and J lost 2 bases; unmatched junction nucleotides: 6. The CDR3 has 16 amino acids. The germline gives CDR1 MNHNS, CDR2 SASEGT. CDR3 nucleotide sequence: TGTGCCAGCAGTGCTACTGGGACTAGCGGACAAGAGACCCAGTACTTC. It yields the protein CASSATGTSGQETQYF.

CDR3 nucleotides: TGTGCCAGCAGCGCCAGGGACAGTCCCACTGAAGCTTTCTTT. Translating gives CASSARDSPTEAFF. The chain uses TRBV9 and TRBJ1-1; TRBD1 aligns across 7 bases. V shed 3 bases, J shed 4 bases, and the junction held 6 bases outside the gene matches. From germline, CDR1 is SGDLS and CDR2 YYNGEE. The CDR3 length is 14 residues.